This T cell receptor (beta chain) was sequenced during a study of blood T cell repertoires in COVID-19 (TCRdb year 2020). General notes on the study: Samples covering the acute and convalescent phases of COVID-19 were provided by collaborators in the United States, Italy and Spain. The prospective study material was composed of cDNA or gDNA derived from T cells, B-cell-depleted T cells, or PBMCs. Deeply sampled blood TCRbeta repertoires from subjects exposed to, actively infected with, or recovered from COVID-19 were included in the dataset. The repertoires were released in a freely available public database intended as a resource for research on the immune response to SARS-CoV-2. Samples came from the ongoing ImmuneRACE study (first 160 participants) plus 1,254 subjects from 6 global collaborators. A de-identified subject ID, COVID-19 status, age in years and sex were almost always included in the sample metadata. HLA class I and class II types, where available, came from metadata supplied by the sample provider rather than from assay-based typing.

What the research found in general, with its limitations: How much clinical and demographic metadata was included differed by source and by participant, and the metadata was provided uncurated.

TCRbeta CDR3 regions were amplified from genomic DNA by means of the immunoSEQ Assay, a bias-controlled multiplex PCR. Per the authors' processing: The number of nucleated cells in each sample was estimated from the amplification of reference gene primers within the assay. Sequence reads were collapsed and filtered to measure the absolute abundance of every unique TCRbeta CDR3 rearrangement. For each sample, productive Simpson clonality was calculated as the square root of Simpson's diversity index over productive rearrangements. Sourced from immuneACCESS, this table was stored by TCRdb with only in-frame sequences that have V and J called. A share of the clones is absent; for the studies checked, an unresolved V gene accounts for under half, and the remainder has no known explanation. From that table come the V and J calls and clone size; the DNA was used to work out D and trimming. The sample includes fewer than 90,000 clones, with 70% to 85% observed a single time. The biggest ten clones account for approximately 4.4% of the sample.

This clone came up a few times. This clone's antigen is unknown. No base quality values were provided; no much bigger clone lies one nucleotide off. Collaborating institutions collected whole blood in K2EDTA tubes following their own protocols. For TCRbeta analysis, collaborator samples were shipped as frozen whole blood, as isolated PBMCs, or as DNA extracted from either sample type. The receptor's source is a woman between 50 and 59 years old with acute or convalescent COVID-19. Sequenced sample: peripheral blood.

The nucleotide sequence is given as TGCGCCAGCACTCTGGGGCGCCACAATGAGCAGTTCTTC. Its coded protein is CASTLGRHNEQFF. This sequence uses TRBV5-1 and TRBJ2-1; a tentative D call is TRBD1 (5 bases match). The germline V gene encodes CDR1 SGHRS and CDR2 YFSETQ. At the junction V is shortened by 6 bases and J by 5 bases, with 12 bases in between. Measured from the cysteine to the phenylalanine, the CDR3 is 13 residues long. The read is trimmed to its CDR3 DNA, 39 bases read in frame from base 1.